The sequence of this TCR beta chain was determined in a study of OX40 agonist ivuxolimab in advanced cancers. Study-wide results and caveats: There was clonal expansion of CD4+ and CD8+ blood T cells by week 6 at 0.1 to 3.0 mg/kg. Among the lowest peripheral clonal expansion occurred in 0.1-3.0 mg/kg partial responders.

A note on this clone: Its specificity is not known.

TCRdb keeps only in-frame clones here, not all; method: immunoSEQ multiplex PCR. This sample carries around 68,000 clones, 86% of them seen once, and the ten largest clones take roughly 1.2%. Sequenced here: CD4+ or CD8+ T cells sorted from blood, sampled in a trial of the OX40 agonist ivuxolimab. The sequence was collected from an adult with an advanced solid tumor such as melanoma, head and neck, liver or kidney cancer.

In nucleotides, the CDR3 is TGCGCCAGCAGCCCGAGGCGGGGGCCGAATGAGCAGTTCTTC. Translating gives CASSPRRGPNEQFF. V usage is TRBV10-1 and J usage is TRBJ2-1; D may be TRBD2 (7 bases). The CDR3 has 14 residues. The V end lost 6 bases, the J end lost 7 bases, and 16 bases lay between the germline ends. Per the germline V gene, CDR1 is WNHNN and CDR2 is SYGVQD (reference sequence).